Listed below are T cell receptor beta chains from one sample, sequenced in a study of OX40 agonist ivuxolimab in advanced cancers. Data came from immunoSEQ multiplex PCR; TCRdb stores just in-frame clones and leaves some out. The data show over 100,000 clones, 85% to 90% seen once. The source was CD4+ or CD8+ T cells sorted from blood, collected in a trial of the OX40 agonist ivuxolimab. These receptors were taken from an adult with an advanced solid tumor such as melanoma, head and neck, liver or kidney cancer. Both conserved end residues are part of each CDR3. Fields, in order: V gene, J gene, D gene, CDR3 protein. The D gene is left open where the match is weak.

TRBV11-2	TRBJ2-3	NA	CASSFAVNTQYF
TRBV5-4	TRBJ2-1	TRBD2	CASSLESGGNNEQFF
TRBV30	TRBJ2-1	NA	CAWSAFNEQFF
TRBV13	TRBJ2-2	NA	CASSSGQNTGELFF
TRBV18	TRBJ2-5	NA	CASSNMAGETQYF
TRBV19	TRBJ1-2	NA	CASSIDRSRGYTF
TRBV7-3	TRBJ2-5	NA	CASSLGNAETQYF
TRBV19	TRBJ2-2	NA	CASTLRTDTGELFF
TRBV28	TRBJ2-1	TRBD1	CASTHPGQGSNEQFF
TRBV4-1	TRBJ2-7	NA	CASSPNRGDEQYF
TRBV7-8	TRBJ1-6	TRBD1	CASSLGQGGSPLHF
TRBV5-6	TRBJ2-7	NA	CASSSTDYEQYF
TRBV2	TRBJ2-1	TRBD2	CASSEMSGGNNEQFF
TRBV7-3	TRBJ2-1	NA	CASSLKGVAGVEQFF
TRBV30	TRBJ1-5	NA	CAWNRDRNQPQHF
TRBV20-1	TRBJ1-1	NA	CSAISGTEAFF
TRBV27	TRBJ2-1	NA	CASSFLDYNEQFF
TRBV19	TRBJ1-1	NA	CASGQRVNTEAFF
TRBV28	TRBJ1-5	TRBD1	CASRLHQGGSNQPQHF
TRBV7-2	TRBJ2-1	NA	CASSPKRQIYNEQFF
TRBV5-6	TRBJ2-3	NA	CASSPVGPDTQYF
TRBV27	TRBJ1-1	TRBD1	CASHRGGLTEAFF
TRBV18	TRBJ2-5	NA	CASSPQGTKQETQYF
TRBV11-2	TRBJ2-7	NA	CASSLAAGDSYEQYF
TRBV7-8	TRBJ2-3	TRBD2	CASSSDLISGGSLLDTQYF
TRBV7-2	TRBJ1-4	NA	CASSFAGKLFF
TRBV29-1	TRBJ1-5	TRBD1	CSAGTGGHQPQHF
TRBV5-4	TRBJ1-4	TRBD1	CASTDYRGGEKLFF
TRBV4-1	TRBJ1-1	TRBD1	CASRHQLRKTGGINTEAFF
TRBV28	TRBJ2-2	TRBD2	CASSSRAGGPRGGELFF
TRBV7-9	TRBJ2-7	TRBD1	CASSSPTGGLYEQYF
TRBV7-3	TRBJ2-1	TRBD2	CASSLRASGVNEQFF